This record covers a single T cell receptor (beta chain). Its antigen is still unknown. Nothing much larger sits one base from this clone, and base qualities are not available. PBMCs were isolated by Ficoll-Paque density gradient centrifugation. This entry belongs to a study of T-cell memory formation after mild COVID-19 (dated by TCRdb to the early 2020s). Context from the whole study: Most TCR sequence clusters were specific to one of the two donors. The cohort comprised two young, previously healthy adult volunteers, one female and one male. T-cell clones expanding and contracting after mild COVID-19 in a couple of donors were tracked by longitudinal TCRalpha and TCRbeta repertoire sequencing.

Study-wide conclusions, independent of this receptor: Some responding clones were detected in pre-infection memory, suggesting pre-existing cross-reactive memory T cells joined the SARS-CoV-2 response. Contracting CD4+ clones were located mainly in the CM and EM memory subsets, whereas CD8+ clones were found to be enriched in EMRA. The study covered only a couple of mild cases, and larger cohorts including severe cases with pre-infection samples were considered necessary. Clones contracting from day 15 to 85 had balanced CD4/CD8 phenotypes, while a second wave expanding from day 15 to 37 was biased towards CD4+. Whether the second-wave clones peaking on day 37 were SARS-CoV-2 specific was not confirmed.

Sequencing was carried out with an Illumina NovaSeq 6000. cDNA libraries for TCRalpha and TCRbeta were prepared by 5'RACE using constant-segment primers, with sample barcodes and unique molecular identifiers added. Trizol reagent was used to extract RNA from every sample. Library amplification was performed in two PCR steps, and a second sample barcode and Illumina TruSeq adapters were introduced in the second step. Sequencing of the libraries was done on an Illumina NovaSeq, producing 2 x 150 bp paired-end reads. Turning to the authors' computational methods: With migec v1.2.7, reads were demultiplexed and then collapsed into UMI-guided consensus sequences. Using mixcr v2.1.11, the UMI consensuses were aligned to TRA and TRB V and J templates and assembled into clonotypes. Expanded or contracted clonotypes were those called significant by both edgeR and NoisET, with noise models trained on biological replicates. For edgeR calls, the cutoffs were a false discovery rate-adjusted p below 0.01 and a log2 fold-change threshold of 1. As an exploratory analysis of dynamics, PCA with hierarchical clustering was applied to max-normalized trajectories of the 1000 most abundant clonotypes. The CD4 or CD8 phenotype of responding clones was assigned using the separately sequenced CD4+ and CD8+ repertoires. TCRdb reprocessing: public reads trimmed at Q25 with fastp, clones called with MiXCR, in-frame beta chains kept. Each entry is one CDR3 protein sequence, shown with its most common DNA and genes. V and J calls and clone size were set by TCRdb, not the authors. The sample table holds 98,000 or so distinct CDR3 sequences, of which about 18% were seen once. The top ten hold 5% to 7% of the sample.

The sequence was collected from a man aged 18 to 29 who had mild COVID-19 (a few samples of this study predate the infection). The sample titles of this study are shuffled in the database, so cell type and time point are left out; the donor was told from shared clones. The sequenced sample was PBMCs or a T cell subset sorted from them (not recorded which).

The CDR3 sequence is CSGTPPPAVYNEQFF. The nucleotide sequence is given as TGCAGTGGAACCCCCCCTCCAGCGGTGTACAATGAGCAGTTCTTC. Here the chain combines TRBV20-1 and TRBJ2-1; the D gene is perhaps TRBD2, from 5 matching bases. V is pared back by 7 bases and J by 4 bases, with 20 bases lying between the germline termini. The CDR3 has 15 amino acids, counting the end cysteine and phenylalanine. The DNA shown is the 45-base CDR3, in frame from base 1. According to the germline V gene (reference sequence), CDR1 reads DFQATT and CDR2 reads SNEGSKA.